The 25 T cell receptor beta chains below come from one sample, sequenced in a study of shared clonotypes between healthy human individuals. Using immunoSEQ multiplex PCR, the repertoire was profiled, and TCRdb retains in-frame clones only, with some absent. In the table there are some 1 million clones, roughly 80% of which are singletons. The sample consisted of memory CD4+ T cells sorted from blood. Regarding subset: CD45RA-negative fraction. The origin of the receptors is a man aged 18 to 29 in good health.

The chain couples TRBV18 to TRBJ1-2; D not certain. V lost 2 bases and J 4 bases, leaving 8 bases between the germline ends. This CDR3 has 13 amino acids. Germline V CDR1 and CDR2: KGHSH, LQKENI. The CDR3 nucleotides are TGTGCCAGCTCACCAATCCCAGCCTATGGCTACACCTTC. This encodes CASSPIPAYGYTF. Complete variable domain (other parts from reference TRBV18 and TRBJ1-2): NAGVMQNPRHLVRRRGQEARLRCSPMKGHSHVYWYRQLPEEGLKFMVYLQKENIIDESGMPKERFSAEFPKEGPSILRIQQVVRGDSAAYFCASSPIPAYGYTFGSGTRLTVV.

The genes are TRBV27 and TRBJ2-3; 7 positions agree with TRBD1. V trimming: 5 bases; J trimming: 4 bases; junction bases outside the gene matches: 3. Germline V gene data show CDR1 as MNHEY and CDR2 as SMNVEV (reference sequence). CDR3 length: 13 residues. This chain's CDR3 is CASSRQGADTQYF. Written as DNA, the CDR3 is TGTGCCAGCAGTAGACAGGGCGCAGATACGCAGTATTTT.

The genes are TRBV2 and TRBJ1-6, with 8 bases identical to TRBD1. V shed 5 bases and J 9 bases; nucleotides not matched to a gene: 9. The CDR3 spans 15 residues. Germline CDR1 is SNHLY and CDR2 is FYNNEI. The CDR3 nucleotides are TGTGCCAGCAGTCTGAACGGACAGGGAAGTTCACCCCTCCACTTT. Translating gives CASSLNGQGSSPLHF.

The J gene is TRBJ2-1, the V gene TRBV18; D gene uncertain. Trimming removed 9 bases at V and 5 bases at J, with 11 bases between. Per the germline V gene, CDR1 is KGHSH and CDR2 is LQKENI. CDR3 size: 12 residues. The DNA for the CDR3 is TGTGCCAGTCGGGCCGCGGACAATGAGCAGTTCTTC. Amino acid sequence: CASRAADNEQFF.

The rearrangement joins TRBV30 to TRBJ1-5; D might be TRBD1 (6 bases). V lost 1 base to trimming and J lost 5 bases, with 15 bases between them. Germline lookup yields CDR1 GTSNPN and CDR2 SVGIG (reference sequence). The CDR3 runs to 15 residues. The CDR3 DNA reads TGTGCCTGGAGTGGGGCAGGGGTTATCTATCAGCCCCAGCATTTT. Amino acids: CAWSGAGVIYQPQHF.

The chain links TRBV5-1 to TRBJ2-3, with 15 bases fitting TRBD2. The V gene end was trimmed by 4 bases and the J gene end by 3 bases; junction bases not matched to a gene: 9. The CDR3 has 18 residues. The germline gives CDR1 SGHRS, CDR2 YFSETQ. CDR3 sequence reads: CASSPGLAGGRGTDTQYF. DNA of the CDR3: TGCGCCAGCAGCCCCGGACTAGCGGGGGGGCGAGGTACAGATACGCAGTATTTT.

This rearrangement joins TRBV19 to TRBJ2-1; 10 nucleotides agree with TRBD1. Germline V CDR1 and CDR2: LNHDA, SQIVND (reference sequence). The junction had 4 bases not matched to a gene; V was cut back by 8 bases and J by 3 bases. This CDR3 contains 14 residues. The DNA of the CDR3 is TGTGCCAGTTCCCGGGACAGGGGCTACAATGAGCAGTTCTTC. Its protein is CASSRDRGYNEQFF.

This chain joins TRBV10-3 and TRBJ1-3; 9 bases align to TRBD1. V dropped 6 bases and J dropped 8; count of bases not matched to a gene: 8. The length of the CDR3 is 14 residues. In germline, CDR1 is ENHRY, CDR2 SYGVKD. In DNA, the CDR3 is TGTGCCATCAGCCGGGGACAGGGCGGAGACACCATATATTTT. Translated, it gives CAISRGQGGDTIYF.

CDR3 in DNA: TGTGCCAGCTCACCACCGGTAGGACAGGACTATGGCTACACCTTC. Its protein is CASSPPVGQDYGYTF. This sequence joins TRBV18 and TRBJ1-2; 7 bases are a match to TRBD1. The CDR3 sequence is 15 residues long. In germline, CDR1 is KGHSH, CDR2 LQKENI. V was clipped by 0 bases and J by 3 bases; unmatched bases: 4. The complete variable domain, with remaining parts taken from reference TRBV18 and TRBJ1-2, reads NAGVMQNPRHLVRRRGQEARLRCSPMKGHSHVYWYRQLPEEGLKFMVYLQKENIIDESGMPKERFSAEFPKEGPSILRIQQVVRGDSAAYFCASSPPVGQDYGYTFGSGTRLTVV.

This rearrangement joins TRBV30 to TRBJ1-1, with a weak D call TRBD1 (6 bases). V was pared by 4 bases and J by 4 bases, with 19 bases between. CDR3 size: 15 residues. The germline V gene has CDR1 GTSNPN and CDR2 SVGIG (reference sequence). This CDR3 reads CAWTKRGGLGTEAFF. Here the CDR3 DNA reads TGTGCCTGGACCAAACGGGGGGGGCTCGGCACTGAAGCTTTCTTT.

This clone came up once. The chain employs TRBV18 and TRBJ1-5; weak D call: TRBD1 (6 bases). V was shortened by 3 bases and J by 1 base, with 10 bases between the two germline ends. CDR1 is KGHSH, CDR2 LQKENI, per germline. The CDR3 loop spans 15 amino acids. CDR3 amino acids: CASSPGAGSNQPQHF. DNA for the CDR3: TGTGCCAGCTCACCGGGGGCAGGGAGCAATCAGCCCCAGCATTTT.

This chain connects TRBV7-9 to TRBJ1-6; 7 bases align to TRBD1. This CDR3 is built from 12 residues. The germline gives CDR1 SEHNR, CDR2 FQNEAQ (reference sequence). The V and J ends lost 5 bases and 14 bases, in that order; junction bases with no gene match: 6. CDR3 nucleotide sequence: TGTGCCAGCAGCCCGACAGGGTCGACCCTCCACTTT. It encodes CASSPTGSTLHF.

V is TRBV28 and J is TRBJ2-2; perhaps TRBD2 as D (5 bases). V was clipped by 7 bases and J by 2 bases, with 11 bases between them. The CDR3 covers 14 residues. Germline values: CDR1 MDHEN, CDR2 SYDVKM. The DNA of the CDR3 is TGTGCCAGCACGACTACCCTCAACACCGGGGAGCTGTTTTTT. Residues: CASTTTLNTGELFF.

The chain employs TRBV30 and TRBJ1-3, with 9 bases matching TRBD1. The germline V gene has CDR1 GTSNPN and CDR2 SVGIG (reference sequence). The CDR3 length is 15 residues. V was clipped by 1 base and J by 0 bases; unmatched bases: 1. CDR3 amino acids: CAWSGDRDSGNTIYF. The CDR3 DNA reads TGTGCCTGGAGTGGGGACAGGGACTCTGGAAACACCATATATTTT.

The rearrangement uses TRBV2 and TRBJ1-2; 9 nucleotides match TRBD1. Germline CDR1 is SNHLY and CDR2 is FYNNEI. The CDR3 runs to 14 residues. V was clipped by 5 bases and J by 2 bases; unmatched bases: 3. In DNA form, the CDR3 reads TGTGCCAGCAGTAAACAGGGGGCAAACTATGGCTACACCTTC. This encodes CASSKQGANYGYTF.

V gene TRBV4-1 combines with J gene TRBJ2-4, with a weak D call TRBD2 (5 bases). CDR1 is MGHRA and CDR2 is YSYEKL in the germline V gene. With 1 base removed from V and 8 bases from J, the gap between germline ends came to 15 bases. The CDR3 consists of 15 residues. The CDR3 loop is CASSQVGVPRDIQYF. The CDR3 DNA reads TGCGCCAGCAGCCAAGTCGGGGTCCCTCGGGACATTCAGTACTTC.

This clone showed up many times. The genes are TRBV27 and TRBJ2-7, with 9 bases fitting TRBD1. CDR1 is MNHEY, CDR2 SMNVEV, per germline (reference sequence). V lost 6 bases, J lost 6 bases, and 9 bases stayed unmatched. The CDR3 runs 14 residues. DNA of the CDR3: TGTGCCAGCAGCTTGGGACAGGGAAGTCCCGAGCAGTACTTC. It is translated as CASSLGQGSPEQYF.

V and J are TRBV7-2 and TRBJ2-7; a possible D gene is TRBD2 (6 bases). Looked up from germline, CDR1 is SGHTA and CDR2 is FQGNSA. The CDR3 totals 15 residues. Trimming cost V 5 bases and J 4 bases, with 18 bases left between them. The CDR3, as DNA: TGTGCCAGCAGCGAACGAGAACTAGCCTCATACGAGCAGTACTTC. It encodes CASSERELASYEQYF.

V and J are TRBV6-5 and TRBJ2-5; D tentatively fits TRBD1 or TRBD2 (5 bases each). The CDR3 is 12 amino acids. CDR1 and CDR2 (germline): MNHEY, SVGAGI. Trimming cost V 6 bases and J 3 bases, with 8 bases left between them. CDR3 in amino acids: CASRRGEETQYF. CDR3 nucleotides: TGTGCCAGCAGGAGGGGTGAAGAGACCCAGTACTTC.

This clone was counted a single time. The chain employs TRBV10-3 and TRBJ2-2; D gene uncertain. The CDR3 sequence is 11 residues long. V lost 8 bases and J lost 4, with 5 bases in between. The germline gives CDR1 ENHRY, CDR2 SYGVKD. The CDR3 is CAIGVTGELFF. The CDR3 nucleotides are TGTGCCATCGGAGTCACCGGGGAGCTGTTTTTT.

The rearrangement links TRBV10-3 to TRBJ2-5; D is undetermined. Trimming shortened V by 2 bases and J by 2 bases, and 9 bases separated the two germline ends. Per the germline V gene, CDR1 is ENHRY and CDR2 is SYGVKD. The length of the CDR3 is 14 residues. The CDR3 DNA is TGTGCCATCAGTGAGGCACTGACACAAGAGACCCAGTACTTC. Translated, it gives CAISEALTQETQYF.

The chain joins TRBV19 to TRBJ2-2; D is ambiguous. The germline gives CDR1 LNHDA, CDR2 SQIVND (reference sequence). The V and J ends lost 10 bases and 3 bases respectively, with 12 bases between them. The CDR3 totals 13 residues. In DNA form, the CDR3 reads TGTGCCACCCGGTTTAGTTACACCGGGGAGCTGTTTTTT. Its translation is CATRFSYTGELFF.

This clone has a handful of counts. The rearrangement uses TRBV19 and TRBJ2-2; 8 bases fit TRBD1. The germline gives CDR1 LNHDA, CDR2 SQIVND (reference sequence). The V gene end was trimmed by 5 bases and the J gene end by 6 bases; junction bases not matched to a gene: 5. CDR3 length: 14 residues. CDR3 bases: TGTGCCAGTAGTCTGGACAGGGTCCCCGGGGAGCTGTTTTTT. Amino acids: CASSLDRVPGELFF.

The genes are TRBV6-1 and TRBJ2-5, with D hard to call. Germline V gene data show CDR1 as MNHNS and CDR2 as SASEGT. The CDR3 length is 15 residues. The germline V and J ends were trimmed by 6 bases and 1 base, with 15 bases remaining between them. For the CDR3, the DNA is TGTGCCAGCAGAGATATTATGGGGTTCCAAGAGACCCAGTACTTC. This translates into CASRDIMGFQETQYF.

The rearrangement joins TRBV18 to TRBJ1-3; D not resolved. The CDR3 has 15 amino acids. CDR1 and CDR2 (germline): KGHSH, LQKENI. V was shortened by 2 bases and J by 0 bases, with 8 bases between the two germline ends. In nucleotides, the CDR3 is TGTGCCAGCTCACCAGTAAGAGACTCTGGAAACACCATATATTTT. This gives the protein CASSPVRDSGNTIYF.